The clone carrying this T cell receptor (beta chain) was observed at least ten times. The antigen is not known. The J segment lost 6 bases and the V segment lost 7 bases, leaving 4 bases of the junction unmatched. CDR1 is SGHRS, CDR2 YFSETQ, per germline. The CDR3 runs 11 residues. TCRbeta library construction was performed incorporating unique molecular identifiers. TCRdb processed the PCR reads anew with MiXCR; each CDR3 protein has one entry. The data show 450,000 to 700,000 distinct CDR3 sequences, about a quarter seen once. The data stem from a study of T-cell reconstitution after alpha-beta-depleted transplantation in children. Findings and limits, study-wide: Surviving recipient T cells and thymic progenitors produced the high day-60 TCRbeta diversity seen in some patients. Most T-cell counts and diversity one year after the transplant came from T cells that were newly produced.

This receptor was taken from a boy in the first two years of life with Wiskott-Aldrich syndrome, due to receive a stem cell transplant. V gene TRBV5-1 combines with J gene TRBJ2-7, with TRBD1 identical over 7 bases. The source material was PBMCs, sampled before TCRalphabeta/CD19-depleted stem cell transplant. CDR3 bases: TGCGCCAGCTCACGACAGGGCGAGCAGTACTTC. Translating gives CASSRQGEQYF.